The 11 T cell receptor beta chains reported below all come from one sample, sequenced in a study of blood T cell repertoires in COVID-19. Sequencing was performed with immunoSEQ multiplex PCR; in TCRdb, only in-frame clones are kept and a portion is missing. This sample has about 410,000 clones; roughly 89% occur once, and the top ten carry around 1.7%. Sequenced: PBMCs or T cells enriched from blood (not recorded which). Receptors were obtained from a woman aged 25 to 45 who had recovered from COVID-19.

The chain has TRBV6-5 and TRBJ1-2, with 10 bases that match TRBD1. Germline V gene lookup returns CDR1 MNHEY and CDR2 SVGAGI. The V and J ends lost 7 bases and 4 bases, in that order; junction bases with no gene match: 3. The length of the CDR3 is 13 residues. The DNA for the CDR3 is TGTGCCAGCACCCGGGACAGGGGCTATGGCTACACCTTC. This codes for CASTRDRGYGYTF.

In its sample, this clone was seen a few times. The J gene is TRBJ2-2, the V gene TRBV6-4, with D possibly matching TRBD1 (7 bases). Trimming stripped 0 bases from V and 5 bases from J, with 16 bases between. CDR1 and CDR2 (germline): MRHNA, SNTAGT. CDR3 length: 17 amino acids. This chain's CDR3 is CASSDSKESGGTGELFF. The CDR3 DNA sequence: TGTGCCAGCAGTGACTCGAAAGAGTCAGGGGGGACCGGGGAGCTGTTTTTT.

V gene TRBV6-5 combines with J gene TRBJ1-6; 7 bases are shared with TRBD1. Per germline, CDR1 MNHEY and CDR2 SVGAGI. Trimming at V came to 6 bases and at J to 6 bases, leaving 5 bases not matched to a gene. The CDR3 contains 14 residues. The CDR3 bases are TGTGCCAGCAGCCGGGACAGCAGTAATTCACCCCTCCACTTT. Encoded protein: CASSRDSSNSPLHF.

V is TRBV7-2 and J is TRBJ1-4; 9 nucleotides agree with TRBD1. With V trimmed by 3 bases and J by 3 bases, 8 bases remained unmatched. Germline V lookup: CDR1 SGHTA, CDR2 FQGNSA. CDR3 length equals 17 residues. This CDR3 reads CASSLRDRAGSNEKLFF. The CDR3 coding sequence is TGTGCCAGCAGCTTGAGGGACAGGGCGGGTTCTAATGAAAAACTGTTTTTT.

J is TRBJ1-1 and V is TRBV10-3; D perhaps matches TRBD1 (6 bases). This CDR3 is built from 16 residues. CDR1 is ENHRY and CDR2 is SYGVKD in the germline V gene. The germline V and J ends were trimmed by 2 bases and 1 base, with 14 bases remaining between them. The CDR3 spells CAISETRQARNTEAFF. CDR3 DNA: TGTGCCATCAGTGAGACTAGACAGGCTCGGAACACTGAAGCTTTCTTT.

In this sample, this clone turned up once. The rearrangement joins TRBV12-3 or TRBV12-4 to TRBJ2-7; the match to TRBD2 covers 7 bases. V gave up 8 bases and J gave up 3 bases; unmatched junction bases: 4. The CDR3 extends over 12 amino acids. The CDR3 region has the DNA TGTGCCAGCGGACGCGGGAGCTACGAGCAGTACTTC. Amino acid sequence: CASGRGSYEQYF.

The chain couples TRBV5-1 to TRBJ2-3; 10 bases are shared with TRBD1. Germline CDR1 and CDR2: SGHRS and YFSETQ. The V gene end was trimmed by 5 bases and the J gene end by 0 bases; junction bases not matched to a gene: 3. This CDR3 contains 15 residues. The CDR3 sequence: CASSADRGSTDTQYF. CDR3 DNA sequence: TGCGCCAGCAGTGCGGACAGGGGGAGCACAGATACGCAGTATTTT.

The chain combines TRBV18 with TRBJ2-2; 10 nucleotides agree with TRBD1. Germline CDR1 is KGHSH and CDR2 is LQKENI. The CDR3 has 15 residues. V lost 3 bases to trimming and J lost 6 bases; unmatched junction nucleotides: 4. This CDR3 is CASSPAGTGAGELFF. The CDR3 DNA follows: TGTGCCAGCTCACCGGCTGGGACAGGGGCCGGGGAGCTGTTTTTT.

V usage is TRBV7-3 and J usage is TRBJ1-1; TRBD1 aligns across 7 bases. Germline CDR1 and CDR2: SGHTA and FQGTGA. The ends lost 0 bases at V and 7 bases at J; junction bases unmatched: 2. This CDR3 region has 13 residues. CDR3 sequence (DNA): TGTGCCAGCAGCTTAACAGGGGGCGGTGAAGCTTTCTTT. Translated: CASSLTGGGEAFF.

The chain has TRBV28 and TRBJ2-7; 7 bases are a match to TRBD1. Germline V gene data show CDR1 as MDHEN and CDR2 as SYDVKM. The CDR3 runs 12 residues. J was trimmed by 3 bases and V by 11 bases; bases with no gene match: 7. CDR3 nucleotides: TGTGCCTCGACCCGGGACAGCTACGAGCAGTACTTC. Encoded protein: CASTRDSYEQYF. The full variable domain, with the rest looked up from reference TRBV28 and TRBJ2-7, is DVKVTQSSRYLVKRTGEKVFLECVQDMDHENMFWYRQDPGLGLRLIYFSYDVKMKEKGDIPEGYSVSREKKERFSLILESASTNQTSMYLCASTRDSYEQYFGPGTRLTVT.

CDR3 nucleotide sequence: TGTGCCAGCAGCTCCGTGCCGGGACTCGAGCAGTTCTTC. Amino acids: CASSSVPGLEQFF. This sequence joins TRBV11-2 and TRBJ2-1, with D perhaps TRBD2 (6 bases). The V gene lost 4 bases and the J gene lost 10 bases, with 14 bases spanning the gap. The CDR3 spans 13 residues. Germline CDR1 is SGHAT and CDR2 is FQNNGV. The full variable domain, with the rest looked up from reference TRBV11-2 and TRBJ2-1, is EAGVAQSPRYKIIEKRQSVAFWCNPISGHATLYWYQQILGQGPKLLIQFQNNGVVDDSQLPKDRFSAERLKGVDSTLKIQPAKLEDSAVYLCASSSVPGLEQFFGPGTRLTVL.